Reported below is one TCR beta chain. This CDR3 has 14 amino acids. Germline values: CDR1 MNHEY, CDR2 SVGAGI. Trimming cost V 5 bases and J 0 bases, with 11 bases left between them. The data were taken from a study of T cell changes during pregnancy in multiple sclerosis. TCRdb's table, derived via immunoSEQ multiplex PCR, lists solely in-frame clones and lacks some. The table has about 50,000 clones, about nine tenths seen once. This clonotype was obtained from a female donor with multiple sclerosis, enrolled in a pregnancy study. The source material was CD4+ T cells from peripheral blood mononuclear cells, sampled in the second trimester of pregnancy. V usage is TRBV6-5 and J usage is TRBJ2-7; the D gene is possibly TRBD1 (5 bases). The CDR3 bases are TGTGCCAGCAGTGAGGACACCCGCTCCTACGAGCAGTACTTC. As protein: CASSEDTRSYEQYF.